A selection of T cell receptor beta chains follows, all from one sample in a study of shared clonotypes between healthy human individuals. Data came from immunoSEQ multiplex PCR; TCRdb stores just in-frame clones and leaves some out. The sample shows over a million clones, 70% to 80% of them seen only once. Source material: memory CD4+ T cells from PBMCs. All receptors come from a man aged 18-30 years in good health. Some clones in this sample may be carry-over from other donors' samples. Each CDR3 is given with its conserved first and last residue. A D gene is named only where the DNA matches it firmly. A clone size is listed for some rows: how often the clone was seen (once, few, many), or a class if it is expanded.

>TRBJ2-3|15|TRBD1|TRBV5-1|NA
CASSLGTGGTDTQYF
TGCGCCAGCAGCTTAGGGACAGGGGGAACAGATACGCAGTATTTT
>TRBJ1-5|18|TRBD1|TRBV30|few
CAWSVGDRGLRGNQPQHF
TGTGCCTGGAGTGTAGGGGACAGGGGGCTTCGGGGCAATCAGCCCCAGCATTTT
>TRBJ2-2|15|NA|TRBV5-1|many
CASSLSAANTGELFF
TGCGCCAGCAGCTTGTCGGCAGCGAACACCGGGGAGCTGTTTTTT
>TRBJ1-2|13|NA|TRBV13|NA
CASKRSGEDGYTF
TGTGCCAGCAAACGGTCCGGGGAGGATGGCTACACCTTC
>TRBJ2-2|15|NA|TRBV5-1|NA
CASSWGSSGTGELFF
TGCGCCAGCAGCTGGGGGTCATCGGGCACCGGGGAGCTGTTTTTT
>TRBJ1-5|15|TRBD1|TRBV4-1|few
CASSQVDRGNQPQHF
TGCGCCAGCAGCCAAGTAGACAGGGGCAATCAGCCCCAGCATTTT
>TRBJ1-1|15|TRBD1|TRBV27|NA
CASSPRTGYNTEAFF
TGTGCCAGCAGTCCGCGGACAGGGTATAACACTGAAGCTTTCTTT
>TRBJ1-1|13|NA|TRBV7-2|NA
CASSLSGNTEAFF
TGTGCCAGCAGCTTATCCGGGAACACTGAAGCTTTCTTT
>TRBJ2-2|15|NA|TRBV11-2|NA
CASSLLLSGTGELFF
TGTGCCAGCAGCTTATTGTTGTCGGGCACCGGGGAGCTGTTTTTT
>TRBJ1-4|11|NA|TRBV29-1|NA
CSVGGGEKLFF
TGCAGCGTCGGTGGAGGTGAAAAACTGTTTTTT
>TRBJ2-7|12|TRBD1|TRBV2|once
CASRTGVYEQYF
TGTGCCAGCAGGACAGGGGTCTACGAGCAGTACTTC
>TRBJ1-3|15|NA|TRBV5-6|NA
CASSFRRSSGNTIYF
TGTGCCAGCAGCTTTAGACGGAGCTCTGGAAACACCATATATTTT
>TRBJ2-7|12|NA|TRBV28|few
CASAGSSYEQYF
TGTGCCAGCGCAGGAAGCTCCTACGAGCAGTACTTC
>TRBJ1-3|15|NA|TRBV5-1|few
CASSLSGNSGNTIYF
TGCGCCAGCAGCTTGAGCGGGAACTCTGGAAACACCATATATTTT
>TRBJ2-5|14|NA|TRBV19|NA
CASSVSGRRETQYF
TGTGCCAGTAGTGTGTCAGGGAGGCGAGAGACCCAGTACTTC
>TRBJ2-7|14|TRBD1|TRBV5-1|NA
CASSRQGALVEQYF
TGCGCCAGCAGCCGACAGGGGGCACTGGTAGAGCAGTACTTC
>TRBJ2-7|14|NA|TRBV2|NA
CASSVGAVVYEQYF
TGTGCCAGCAGTGTGGGTGCGGTAGTCTACGAGCAGTACTTC
>TRBJ2-1|15|TRBD2|TRBV29-1|NA
CSVGLADASYNEQFF
TGCAGCGTTGGTCTAGCGGACGCCTCCTACAATGAGCAGTTCTTC
>TRBJ2-2|14|NA|TRBV5-1|NA
CASGGGSNTGELFF
TGCGCCAGCGGAGGGGGCTCGAACACCGGGGAGCTGTTTTTT
>TRBJ1-1|13|TRBD1|TRBV6-1|NA
CASSLTGVAEAFF
TGTGCCAGCAGTCTCACAGGGGTCGCTGAAGCTTTCTTT
>TRBJ2-5|12|NA|TRBV6-1|NA
CASSRKQETQYF
TGTGCCAGCAGCCGGAAGCAAGAGACCCAGTACTTC
>TRBJ1-2|14|NA|TRBV4-3|NA
CASSQDRGGYGYTF
TGCGCCAGCAGCCAAGATCGAGGCGGCTATGGCTACACCTTC
>TRBJ2-3|14|TRBD1|TRBV5-6|few
CASSQGQSTDTQYF
TGTGCCAGCAGCCAGGGACAGTCCACAGATACGCAGTATTTT
>TRBJ1-2|13|NA|TRBV11-2|NA
CASSQQMDYGYTF
TGTGCCAGCAGTCAACAAATGGACTATGGCTACACCTTC
>TRBJ1-4|14|NA|TRBV30|NA
CAWSKFSQNEKLFF
TGTGCCTGGAGTAAGTTTTCCCAGAATGAAAAACTGTTTTTT